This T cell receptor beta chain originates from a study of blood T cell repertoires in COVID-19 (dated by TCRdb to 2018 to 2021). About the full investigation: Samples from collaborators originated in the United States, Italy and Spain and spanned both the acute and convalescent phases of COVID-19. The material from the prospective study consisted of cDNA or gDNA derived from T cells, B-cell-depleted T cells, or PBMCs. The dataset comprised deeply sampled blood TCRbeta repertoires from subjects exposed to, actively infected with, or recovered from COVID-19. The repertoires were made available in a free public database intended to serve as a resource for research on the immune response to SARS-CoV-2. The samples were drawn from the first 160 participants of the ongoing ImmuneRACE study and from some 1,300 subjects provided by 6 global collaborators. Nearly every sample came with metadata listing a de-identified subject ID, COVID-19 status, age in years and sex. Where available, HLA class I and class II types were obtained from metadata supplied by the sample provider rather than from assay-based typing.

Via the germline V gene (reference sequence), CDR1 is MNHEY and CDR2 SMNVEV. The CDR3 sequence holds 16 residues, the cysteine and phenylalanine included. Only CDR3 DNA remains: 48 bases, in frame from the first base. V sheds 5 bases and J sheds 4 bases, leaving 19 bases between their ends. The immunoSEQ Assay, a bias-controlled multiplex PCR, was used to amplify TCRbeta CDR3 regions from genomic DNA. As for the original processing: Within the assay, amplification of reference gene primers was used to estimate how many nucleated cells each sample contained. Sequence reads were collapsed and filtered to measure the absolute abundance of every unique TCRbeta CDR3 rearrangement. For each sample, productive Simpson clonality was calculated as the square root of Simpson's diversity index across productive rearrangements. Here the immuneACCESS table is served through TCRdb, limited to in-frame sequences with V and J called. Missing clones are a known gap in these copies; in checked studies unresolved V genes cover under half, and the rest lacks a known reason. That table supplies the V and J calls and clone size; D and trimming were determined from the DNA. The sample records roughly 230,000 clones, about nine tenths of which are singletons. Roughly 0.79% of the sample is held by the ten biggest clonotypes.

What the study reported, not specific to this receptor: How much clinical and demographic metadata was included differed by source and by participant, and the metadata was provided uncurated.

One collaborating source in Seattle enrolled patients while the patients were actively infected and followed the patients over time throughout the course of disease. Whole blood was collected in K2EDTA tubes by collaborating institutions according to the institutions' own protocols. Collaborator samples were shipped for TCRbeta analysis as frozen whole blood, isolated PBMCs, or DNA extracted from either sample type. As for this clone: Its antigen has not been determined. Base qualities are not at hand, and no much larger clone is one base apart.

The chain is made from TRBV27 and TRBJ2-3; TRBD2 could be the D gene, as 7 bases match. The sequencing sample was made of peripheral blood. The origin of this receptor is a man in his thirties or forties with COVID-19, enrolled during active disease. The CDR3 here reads CASSPLGGRKADTQYF. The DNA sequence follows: TGTGCCAGCAGTCCCCTGGGGGGGCGGAAGGCAGATACGCAGTATTTT.